The 23 T cell receptor beta chains below all came from one sample that was sequenced in a study of neurological immune-mediated disorders. Sample time point: longitudinal time-point 3. From the 5' RACE reads, TCRdb called clonotypes with MiXCR, one entry per CDR3 protein. The sample includes fewer than 55,000 distinct CDR3 sequences, 12% seen only once; the top ten take around 8.8%. The sequenced material came from PBMCs. These receptors were taken from a male donor with HTLV-1-associated myelopathy (HAM/TSP).

In its sample, this clonotype was seen many times. This chain joins TRBV7-9 and TRBJ1-1; the D gene is possibly TRBD1 (5 bases). V was cut by 7 bases and J by 1 base, with 10 bases left in between. CDR1 is SEHNR, CDR2 FQNEAQ, per germline (reference sequence). This CDR3 is built from 13 residues. The CDR3 DNA reads TGTGCCAGCATCCTAGGGGAGAACACTGAAGCTTTCTTT. It translates to CASILGENTEAFF.

This clonotype was seen ten or more times. The V call is TRBV4-1, the J call TRBJ2-1, with D tentatively TRBD2 (6 bases). The CDR3 spans 15 residues. The germline gives CDR1 MGHRA, CDR2 YSYEKL. V was trimmed by 4 bases and J by 7 bases, leaving 17 bases between them. CDR3 residues: CASSLQEGAVNEQFF. As DNA, the CDR3 is TGCGCCAGCAGCCTCCAGGAGGGCGCGGTTAATGAGCAGTTCTTC.

This clonotype occurred many times. In DNA form, the CDR3 reads TGCGCCAGCAGCCCCGATGCCGGGACCGGTAATGAAAAACTGTTTTTT. The encoded protein is CASSPDAGTGNEKLFF. The chain uses TRBV5-1 and TRBJ1-4; weak D call: TRBD1 (5 bases). CDR1 is SGHRS, CDR2 YFSETQ, per germline. CDR3 size: 16 residues. V was pared by 4 bases and J by 4 bases, with 17 bases between.

This clonotype was recorded at least ten times. V and J are TRBV20-1 and TRBJ2-5, with 7 positions matching TRBD1. Germline lookup yields CDR1 DFQATT and CDR2 SNEGSKA (reference sequence). CDR3 length: 12 amino acids. Trimming cost V 7 bases and J 0 bases; bases outside gene matches: 2. The DNA of the CDR3 is TGCAGTGGGGACAGCTACCAAGAGACCCAGTACTTC. Its protein is CSGDSYQETQYF.

Turning to this clonotype: The germline gene is not matched at one end of the junction; a read error may be the cause. This sequence joins TRBV5-1 and TRBJ2-2, with D tentatively TRBD1 or TRBD2 (5 bases each). Germline V lookup: CDR1 SGHRS, CDR2 YFSETQ. This CDR3 contains 13 residues. CDR3 loop: CASLLRGAGELFF. DNA of the CDR3: TGCGCCAGCTTACTGAGGGGAGCCGGTGAGCTGTTTTTT.

Ten or more counts support this clonotype. The rearrangement joins TRBV5-1 to TRBJ1-3, with TRBD1 identical over 7 bases. The germline V gene encodes CDR1 SGHRS and CDR2 YFSETQ. This CDR3 comprises 16 residues. V was pared by 5 bases and J by 1 base, with 9 bases of the junction left unmatched. The CDR3 DNA follows: TGCGCCAGCAGTCAGGAGGGGGCAAGTTCTGGAAACACCATATATTTT. Translation gives CASSQEGASSGNTIYF.

Ten or more counts support this clonotype. The V call is TRBV7-2, the J call TRBJ2-3; D is ambiguous. From germline, CDR1 is SGHTA and CDR2 FQGNSA. The CDR3 spans 18 residues. V dropped 2 bases and J dropped 0 bases, with 18 bases sitting between them. The CDR3, as DNA: TGTGCCAGCAGCTTAATAGGACGGGCTCAATCTAGCACAGATACGCAGTATTTT. Protein: CASSLIGRAQSSTDTQYF.

There are many counts of this clonotype. The chain links TRBV5-6 to TRBJ1-2; no clear D gene. The CDR3 length is 14 residues. The germline V and J ends were trimmed by 3 bases and 5 bases, with 14 bases remaining between them. CDR1 is SGHDT, CDR2 YYEEEE, per germline. The CDR3 loop reads CASSSGRIRYGYTF. Written as DNA, the CDR3 is TGTGCCAGCAGCTCTGGACGGATTCGTTATGGCTACACCTTC.

This clonotype was seen ten or more times. CDR3 region: CASRLDGPGAFF. The DNA of the CDR3 is TGTGCCAGCAGACTAGACGGACCGGGGGCTTTCTTT. The chain employs TRBV28 and TRBJ1-1; no clear D gene. This CDR3 comprises 12 residues. In germline, CDR1 is MDHEN, CDR2 SYDVKM. V lost 6 bases to trimming and J lost 11 bases, with 16 bases between them.

This clonotype was recorded at least ten times. The chain recombines TRBV27 with TRBJ2-1; 14 nucleotides agree with TRBD2. CDR1 MNHEY and CDR2 SMNVEV come from the germline V gene (reference sequence). The CDR3 is 17 amino acids. V shed 4 bases, J shed 10 bases, and the junction held 12 bases outside the gene matches. The chain's CDR3 is CASSSVARTSGGREQFF. The CDR3 DNA follows: TGTGCCAGCAGTTCGGTGGCCCGGACTAGCGGGGGGAGGGAGCAGTTCTTC.

In its sample, this clonotype was seen a few times. The V call is TRBV6-5, the J call TRBJ2-7; D is perhaps TRBD1 (5 bases). The germline V and J ends were trimmed by 6 bases and 5 bases, with 14 bases remaining between them. The CDR3 spans 13 residues. The germline gives CDR1 MNHEY, CDR2 SVGAGI. The CDR3 region is CASSHIQGDEQYF. As DNA, the CDR3 is TGTGCCAGCAGCCATATCCAGGGTGACGAGCAGTACTTC.

In its sample, this clonotype was seen a few times. The chain combines TRBV2 with TRBJ1-5; TRBD1 agrees at 8 bases. This CDR3 spans 14 amino acids. Germline V lookup: CDR1 SNHLY, CDR2 FYNNEI. V lost 4 bases, J lost 7 bases, and 6 bases stayed unmatched. This chain's CDR3 is CASSGTGQGQPQHF. The DNA of the CDR3 is TGTGCCAGCAGTGGGACAGGGCAGGGGCAGCCCCAGCATTTT.

This clonotype was counted many times. V gene TRBV20-1 combines with J gene TRBJ1-1; D not resolved. V dropped 3 bases and J dropped 7 bases, with 9 bases sitting between them. The V gene's germline CDR1 is DFQATT and CDR2 SNEGSKA (reference sequence). This CDR3 is built from 11 residues. CDR3 residues: CSARVVGEAFF. As DNA, the CDR3 is TGCAGTGCTAGGGTGGTAGGTGAAGCTTTCTTT.

This clonotype was recorded at least ten times. The chain has TRBV7-8 and TRBJ2-7, with D perhaps matching TRBD1 or TRBD2 (5 bases each). Trimming shortened V by 2 bases and J by 5 bases, and 13 bases separated the two germline ends. CDR1 and CDR2 (germline): SGHVS, FQNEAQ. The CDR3 contains 14 residues. CDR3 bases: TGTGCCAGCAGCTTAAGAGGGGCCATCCACGAGCAGTACTTC. It codes for CASSLRGAIHEQYF.

There are many counts of this clonotype. This rearrangement joins TRBV10-3 to TRBJ2-3; either TRBD1 or TRBD2 may fit D (5 bases each). CDR1 and CDR2 from the germline V gene are ENHRY and SYGVKD. The CDR3 loop spans 16 amino acids. The germline V and J ends were trimmed by 0 bases and 4 bases, with 14 bases remaining between them. The CDR3 here is CAISESGTQTPDTQYF. The CDR3, as DNA: TGTGCCATCAGTGAGTCCGGGACCCAAACCCCAGATACGCAGTATTTT.

This clonotype was detected ten times or more. This chain uses TRBV7-2 with TRBJ1-2; D gene ambiguous. Trimming shortened V by 5 bases and J by 3 bases, and 10 bases separated the two germline ends. This CDR3 comprises 13 residues. The V gene's germline CDR1 is SGHTA and CDR2 FQGNSA. CDR3 nucleotides: TGTGCCAGCAGCCCAGGACGGGACTATGGCTACACCTTC. Protein sequence: CASSPGRDYGYTF.

This clonotype has at least ten counts. The rearrangement links TRBV3-2 to TRBJ1-5; the table's D gene call, TRBD1, was not cross checked with the DNA. TRBV3-2 is assigned pseudogene status. The CDR3 has 17 amino acids. CDR3 in amino acids: CASSQPQGQSSNQPQHF. The DNA for the CDR3 is TGTGCCAGCAGCCAACCTCAGGGACAGTCAAGCAATCAGCCCCAGCATTTT.

This clonotype showed up many times. V is TRBV7-2 and J is TRBJ1-5; D call uncertain. V dropped 4 bases and J dropped 0 bases, with 4 bases sitting between them. This CDR3 contains 13 residues. CDR1 and CDR2 from the germline V gene are SGHTA and FQGNSA. The CDR3 DNA is TGTGCCAGCAGCTCCTATAGCAATCAGCCCCAGCATTTT. It specifies CASSSYSNQPQHF.

This clonotype was observed at least ten times. The rearrangement joins TRBV29-1 to TRBJ1-2; D is unclear. This CDR3 spans 11 amino acids. Germline V gene lookup returns CDR1 SQVTM and CDR2 ANQGSEA. The V end lost 4 bases, the J end lost 10 bases, and 13 bases lay between the germline ends. The CDR3 coding sequence is TGCAGCGTTGTACGGGCCAGTGACTACACCTTC. Amino acid sequence: CSVVRASDYTF.

In its sample, this clonotype was seen many times. This sequence joins TRBV25-1 and TRBJ2-7, with 13 bases identical to TRBD2. The CDR3 is made up of 18 amino acids. The ends lost 8 bases at V and 0 bases at J; junction bases unmatched: 13. In germline, CDR1 is MGHDK, CDR2 SYGVNS. This CDR3 reads CASAPARLAGGSSYEQYF. In DNA, the CDR3 is TGTGCCAGCGCCCCCGCCCGACTAGCGGGGGGATCCTCCTACGAGCAGTACTTC.

This chain joins TRBV12-3 or TRBV12-4 and TRBJ1-1; TRBD1 might be the D (6 bases). CDR3 length equals 14 residues. V was shortened by 6 bases and J by 5 bases, with 16 bases between the two germline ends. The CDR3 nucleotides read TGTGCCAGCAGCGGACAGAAAAGTTGGACTGAAGCTTTCTTT. The encoded protein is CASSGQKSWTEAFF.

This clonotype has ten or more counts. The rearrangement joins TRBV5-6 to TRBJ2-3, with D perhaps matching TRBD1 (5 bases). CDR1 is SGHDT, CDR2 YYEEEE, per germline. V was trimmed by 0 bases and J by 2 bases, leaving 13 bases between them. The CDR3 consists of 16 residues. Written as DNA, the CDR3 is TGTGCCAGCAGCTTGGTCTCGCAGGGTGACACAGATACGCAGTATTTT. This encodes CASSLVSQGDTDTQYF.

This clonotype appeared many times. The gene calls are TRBV7-2 and TRBJ2-7, with D maybe TRBD2 (5 bases). CDR1 is SGHTA and CDR2 is FQGNSA in the germline V gene. CDR3 length: 14 amino acids. Trimming took off 5 bases at V and 2 bases at J, with 13 bases between the two ends. CDR3 sequence (DNA): TGTGCCAGCAGCCCTGTGAGGGAACCCTACGAGCAGTACTTC. Protein: CASSPVREPYEQYF.